The next 2 T cell receptor beta chains were all read from a single sample in a study of shared clonotypes between healthy human individuals. Profiling relied on immunoSEQ multiplex PCR, and the TCRdb table lists in-frame clones only, not all of them. This sample has more than 1,200,000 clones, with roughly 98.5% found just once. The sample consisted of naive CD4+ T cells sorted from blood. Subset described: CD45RA+ positively selected. Receptor source: a young man in good health.

In the case of this clone: Other DNA sequences from this sample encode an identical CDR3 as well. The chain links TRBV27 to TRBJ1-1, with D possibly being TRBD1 (6 bases). Germline V gives CDR1 MNHEY, CDR2 SMNVEV (reference sequence). V lost 6 bases and J 5 bases, leaving 10 bases between the germline ends. The CDR3 has 12 residues. This CDR3 is CASSRRGTEAFF. In DNA form, the CDR3 reads TGTGCCAGCAGCCGCAGGGGAACTGAAGCTTTCTTT.

This chain links TRBV28 with TRBJ1-1; D is undetermined. Trimming took 7 bases from V and 6 from J, leaving 9 bases between them. CDR1 is MDHEN, CDR2 SYDVKM, per germline. This CDR3 has 11 amino acids. The CDR3 loop is CASKPKSEAFF. The CDR3 DNA follows: TGTGCCAGCAAACCGAAGTCTGAAGCTTTCTTT.